This T cell receptor beta chain was profiled in a study of blood T cell repertoires in COVID-19. The overall study: Researchers got acute and convalescent COVID-19 samples from the United States, Italy and Spain. Sources were T cells, B-cell-depleted T cells, or PBMCs; the material itself was cDNA or gDNA.

V trimming: 3 bases; J trimming: 4 bases; junction bases outside the gene matches: 6. CDR1 is DFQATT, CDR2 SNEGSKA, per germline (reference sequence). The CDR3 contains 14 residues. Clones were read by immunoSEQ multiplex PCR, and TCRdb kept only the in-frame ones, dropping some. The repertoire holds approximately 86,000 clones, 80% seen once, with around 10% in the top ten. This receptor was taken from a woman aged 70-85 years with acute or convalescent COVID-19. Material for sequencing was peripheral blood. This rearrangement joins TRBV20-1 to TRBJ2-5, with 9 bases aligning to TRBD2. CDR3 sequence: CSASLPAGGETQYF. The CDR3 coding sequence is TGCAGTGCTAGTCTTCCAGCGGGAGGAGAGACCCAGTACTTC.